This is a list of T cell receptor beta chains from one sample in a study of blood T cell repertoires in COVID-19. Some clones are missing from TCRdb's copy, which holds only in-frame ones; the method was immunoSEQ multiplex PCR. Of 200,000 to 250,000 clones listed, 70% to 85% are singletons. The sequencing sample was made of PBMCs or T cells enriched from blood (not recorded which). These receptors were collected from a woman aged 55-70 years who had recovered from COVID-19. Both conserved end residues are trimmed from each CDR3.

CDR3 protein	V gene
ASSVYQETQY	TRBV7-8
AGLQAENTEAF	TRBV7-9
SASLGGNNEQF	TRBV20-1
ASSPDLGTSVEETQY	TRBV27
ASGSTGTGSTEAF	TRBV12-5
ASSARRRGQYNEQF	TRBV9
ASSLDRGYEQY	TRBV7-9
ASSTRLAETYEQY	TRBV27
ASSPTGSPNTGELF	TRBV18
ASSQGGGMKTDTQY	TRBV7-9
ASKTGQDTDTQY	TRBV5-1
ASSLASAKNIQY	TRBV5-6
ASSPRQSNTGELF	TRBV4-2
ASSETGTSLKNQY	TRBV19
ASKAAGQNTEAF	TRBV6-5
ASSQDSLSSGNTIY	TRBV4-2
ASSVEGGPYEQY	TRBV9
ASSAGQAESYEQY	TRBV9
ASSLAGGQGNNQPQH	TRBV5-1
ASSYSGEDYEQY	TRBV7-9
ASSLGATSGWGTDTQY	TRBV5-1
ASSQVNRGLHTEAF	TRBV14
ASSTPDRGAEAF	TRBV6-5
ASSLYGKRDEKLF	TRBV5-6
ASSLRRDNLEAF	TRBV7-2
ASSRQGYTEAF	TRBV6-5
ASSWDRGRGAF	TRBV5-4
ASSPGQGRVTEAF	TRBV18
ASSESGTGSAEAF	TRBV10-1
ASSIGVGRNTEAF	TRBV19
ASSTTASNYGYT	TRBV19
ATSRGRRYYSNQPQH	TRBV15
ASSLTGTGGGNSPLH	TRBV5-1
ASSYKGTGVFYGYT	TRBV6-5
ASSYYGTGGPEAF	TRBV6-5
ATSADRGSRDEQF	TRBV24-1
ASTVMGDTDTQY	TRBV19
ASSFTGGVTEAF	TRBV5-1
ASSSGSGSNQPQH	TRBV27
ASSLSTYSNQPQH	TRBV5-5
AWSRGLPETDTQY	TRBV30
ASSRRDFPNEQF	TRBV7-3
ASSQGQGARETQY	TRBV7-2
ASSYVTDSYEQY	TRBV5-6
ASSGTAVNEKLF	TRBV19
ASSQGSDANTGELF	TRBV7-7
ASSQSGGNTGELF	TRBV5-5
ASSYIQGPQY	TRBV6-2/TRBV6-3
ASSFSVHEQY	TRBV5-1
ASSLNRGSYGYT	TRBV28
ASSQDRTRGNYGYT	TRBV14
ASSISDGYNQPQH	TRBV19
ASQSGAANMNTEAF	TRBV9